This T cell receptor (beta chain) was documented in a study of cytomegalovirus exposure and HLA in healthy donors. The CDR3 is 15 amino acids. The PCR made use of 60 Vbeta and 13 Jbeta primers. Generated by immunoSEQ multiplex PCR, the TCRdb table keeps only in-frame clones and is missing some. The profile shows about 210,000 clones, about 83% of them singletons. Study-level points and caveats: Rarity marked most TCR sequences, yet some public TCRs occurred in many donors. Most subjects had HLA-A and HLA-B alleles reportedly predicted accurately by TCR beta sequences. In a later analysis, a genetic analysis reported fewer productive-TCR N-insertions in an Asian-associated ancestry cluster than the cohort average.

As concerns this clone: Antigen unknown.

The chain carries TRBV1 and TRBJ2-1; TRBD2, the table's D call, lacks a check against the DNA. TRBV1 is an annotated pseudogene. The clonotype originates from a woman aged 45 to 65 in good health and CMV-seropositive. The sample taken for sequencing was PBMCs. The CDR3 loop is CTSSPRGGALNEQFF. The CDR3 nucleotides are TGCACCAGCAGCCCCCGCGGGGGGGCCTTGAATGAGCAGTTCTTC.